A single sample gave rise to the 21 T cell receptor beta chains below, sequenced in a study of radiotherapy plus CTLA-4 blockade in lung cancer. Data came from immunoSEQ multiplex PCR; TCRdb stores just in-frame clones and leaves some out. The repertoire holds fewer than 40,000 clones, with more than 75% as singletons. The sample in question was peripheral blood, obtained from a patient treated with radiotherapy plus ipilimumab. These receptor sequences come from a human donor with non-small cell lung cancer that progressed on radiotherapy plus ipilimumab.

This clone has a single count. The chain employs TRBV5-1 and TRBJ1-1; D is ambiguous. Germline-derived CDR1 and CDR2 are SGHRS and YFSETQ. V gave up 0 bases and J gave up 5 bases, with 5 bases separating them. CDR3 length: 12 residues. CDR3 DNA: TGCGCCAGCAGCTTGGGGCAGACTGAAGCTTTCTTT. It encodes CASSLGQTEAFF.

The V gene is TRBV10-1, the J gene TRBJ2-7; 11 bases are a match to TRBD2. This CDR3 comprises 16 residues. Germline V gives CDR1 WNHNN, CDR2 SYGVQD (reference sequence). After removal of 4 bases from V and 6 bases from J, the junction contained 11 bases not matched to a gene. In DNA, the CDR3 is TGCGCCAGCAGTGTTGGAATAGCGGGGGGGCCCCTCGAGCAGTACTTC. This translates into CASSVGIAGGPLEQYF.

This sequence joins TRBV5-1 and TRBJ1-4; no definite D call. With 1 base removed from V and 4 bases from J, the gap between germline ends came to 14 bases. CDR1 is SGHRS, CDR2 YFSETQ, per germline. CDR3 length equals 16 residues. Here the CDR3 DNA reads TGCGCCAGCAGCTTGAGGCCTATCGAGGGTAATGAAAAACTGTTTTTT. Its protein is CASSLRPIEGNEKLFF.

This sequence joins TRBV9 and TRBJ2-3, with D perhaps matching TRBD1 (7 bases). V lost 0 bases, J lost 2 bases, and 13 bases lay in between. CDR1 is SGDLS and CDR2 is YYNGEE in the germline V gene. CDR3 length equals 16 residues. CDR3 amino acids: CASSVVGGGITDTQYF. CDR3 DNA: TGTGCCAGCAGCGTAGTAGGGGGCGGGATCACAGATACGCAGTATTTT.

This clone turned up a few times. This chain joins TRBV5-1 and TRBJ1-3, with D maybe TRBD1 (5 bases). The germline gives CDR1 SGHRS, CDR2 YFSETQ. The ends were cut back, 0 bases at V and 2 bases at J, with 9 bases in the middle. The CDR3 contains 15 residues. CDR3 DNA: TGCGCCAGCAGCTTGGTTTCGGGGGCTGGAAACACCATATATTTT. It codes for CASSLVSGAGNTIYF.

This chain uses TRBV14 with TRBJ1-5; D gene uncertain. CDR1 is SGHDN, CDR2 FVKESK, per germline. The CDR3 covers 19 residues. V was clipped by 4 bases and J by 0 bases, with 22 bases between them. The CDR3 nucleotides are TGTGCCAGCAGCCCTTCCATAGGCCCCCCCCGGGATAGCAATCAGCCCCAGCATTTT. It specifies CASSPSIGPPRDSNQPQHF.

V and J are TRBV2 and TRBJ1-5, with D possibly matching TRBD1 (6 bases). The CDR3 is 15 amino acids. Germline V gene sequence: CDR1 SNHLY, CDR2 FYNNEI. The V gene lost 3 bases and the J gene lost 2 bases, with 11 bases spanning the gap. DNA of the CDR3: TGTGCCAGCAGTGAGGGGGCTCGGGGCAATCAGCCCCAGCATTTT. Translation: CASSEGARGNQPQHF.

V is TRBV7-8 and J is TRBJ1-1; perhaps TRBD1 as D (5 bases). The V gene's germline CDR1 is SGHVS and CDR2 FQNEAQ. The CDR3 is 11 amino acids. V dropped 5 bases and J dropped 8 bases, with 9 bases sitting between them. CDR3 in amino acids: CASSLGGEAFF. The CDR3 nucleotides are TGTGCCAGCAGCCTCGGGGGGGAAGCTTTCTTT.

The rearrangement uses TRBV27 and TRBJ1-3; D uncertain. From germline, CDR1 is MNHEY and CDR2 SMNVEV (reference sequence). V was clipped by 3 bases and J by 3 bases, with 18 bases between them. The CDR3 length is 17 residues. The CDR3 loop is CASSLVDKPLNGNTIYF. The CDR3 DNA sequence: TGTGCCAGCAGTTTGGTAGACAAACCACTTAATGGAAACACCATATATTTT.

This chain connects TRBV6-5 to TRBJ1-2; possibly TRBD1 for D (5 bases). The V end was cut by 6 bases, the J end by 6 bases, with 17 bases between. Germline CDR1 MNHEY, CDR2 SVGAGI. CDR3 length: 14 residues. The CDR3 DNA sequence: TGTGCCAGCAGCCGGGACGACGGGGGGGATGGCTACACCTTC. Translating it yields CASSRDDGGDGYTF.

The chain combines TRBV7-8 with TRBJ2-1; a possible D gene is TRBD2 (7 bases). This CDR3 spans 14 amino acids. The germline V gene encodes CDR1 SGHVS and CDR2 FQNEAQ. Trimming removed 7 bases from V and 4 bases from J, with 14 bases in between. The CDR3: CASTKGGDYNEQFF. For the CDR3, the DNA is TGTGCCAGCACCAAGGGGGGGGATTACAATGAGCAGTTCTTC.

V and J are TRBV6-6 and TRBJ2-7, with 9 nucleotides matching TRBD1. This CDR3 has 15 residues. Trimming at V came to 5 bases and at J to 3 bases, leaving 8 bases not matched to a gene. CDR1 is MNHNY, CDR2 SVGAGI, per germline (reference sequence). The CDR3 DNA sequence: TGTGCCAGCAGTCCTTCCGGGACAGGGATCTACGAGCAGTACTTC. This codes for CASSPSGTGIYEQYF.

This clone has just one count. CDR3 amino acids: CASSLADRYLFNEQFF. DNA for the CDR3: TGCGCCAGCAGCTTGGCCGACAGATATCTTTTCAATGAGCAGTTCTTC. The V gene is TRBV5-1, the J gene TRBJ2-1, with D possibly being TRBD1 (5 bases). The germline V and J ends were trimmed by 0 bases and 6 bases, with 16 bases remaining between them. The CDR3 has 16 residues. Germline V CDR1 and CDR2: SGHRS, YFSETQ.

The gene calls are TRBV2 and TRBJ1-1; 7 positions match TRBD1. Trimming cost V 4 bases and J 5 bases; bases outside gene matches: 7. CDR3 length equals 14 residues. The V gene's germline CDR1 is SNHLY and CDR2 FYNNEI. The CDR3 nucleotides are TGTGCCAGCAGTGCTATGACAGGGAGAACTGAAGCTTTCTTT. It yields the protein CASSAMTGRTEAFF. Using reference TRBV2 and TRBJ1-1 for the parts outside the CDR3, the full variable domain is EPEVTQTPSHQVTQMGQEVILRCVPISNHLYFYWYRQILGQKVEFLVSFYNNEISEKSEIFDDQFSVERPDGSNFTLKIRSTKLEDSAMYFCASSAMTGRTEAFFGQGTRLTVV.

This clone was counted a few times. The rearrangement links TRBV11-3 to TRBJ2-5; no firm D call. The CDR3 runs to 12 residues. The germline V and J ends were trimmed by 5 bases and 5 bases, with 9 bases remaining between them. The germline V gene has CDR1 SGHNT and CDR2 YENEEA. The chain's CDR3 is CASSQLWETQYF. The CDR3 region has the DNA TGTGCCAGCAGCCAACTCTGGGAGACCCAGTACTTC.

The chain recombines TRBV7-2 with TRBJ2-1; TRBD2 might be the D (6 bases). V gave up 0 bases and J gave up 4 bases, with 10 bases separating them. CDR1 SGHTA and CDR2 FQGNSA come from the germline V gene. The CDR3 has 15 residues. The CDR3 DNA is TGTGCCAGCAGCTTAGCCGGCGGGGCTTACAATGAGCAGTTCTTC. Translated, it gives CASSLAGGAYNEQFF. Drawing the rest from reference TRBV7-2 and TRBJ2-1, the complete variable domain is GAGVSQSPSNKVTEKGKDVELRCDPISGHTALYWYRQSLGQGLEFLIYFQGNSAPDKSGLPSDRFSAERTGGSVSTLTIQRTQQEDSAVYLCASSLAGGAYNEQFFGPGTRLTVL.

The chain is built from TRBV5-1 and TRBJ1-4; 7 nucleotides line up with TRBD1. The CDR3 contains 15 residues. The junction had 7 bases not matched to a gene; V was cut back by 0 bases and J by 8 bases. Germline V gene lookup returns CDR1 SGHRS and CDR2 YFSETQ. Here the CDR3 reads CASSLGRQGGEKLFF. Here the CDR3 DNA reads TGCGCCAGCAGCTTGGGCAGACAGGGTGGGGAAAAACTGTTTTTT.

Regarding this clone: The same CDR3 arises from other DNA sequences in this sample as well. The chain has TRBV7-9 and TRBJ1-6, with 9 positions matching TRBD1. The CDR3 length is 16 residues. V trimming: 4 bases; J trimming: 4 bases; junction bases outside the gene matches: 5. Germline values: CDR1 SEHNR, CDR2 FQNEAQ (reference sequence). The DNA for the CDR3 is TGTGCCAGCAGCTCTACGGACAGGGGATATAATTCACCCCTCCACTTT. The encoded protein is CASSSTDRGYNSPLHF.

CDR3 nucleotide sequence: TGTGCCAGCAGCGTAACACCCACAGGGGCGGGCAATGAGCAGTTCTTC. Translating it yields CASSVTPTGAGNEQFF. This chain connects TRBV9 to TRBJ2-1; TRBD1 matches 7 bases. This CDR3 spans 16 amino acids. The germline V gene encodes CDR1 SGDLS and CDR2 YYNGEE. V lost 1 base and J lost 6; bases outside the gene matches: 10.

This chain connects TRBV6-5 to TRBJ1-2; 8 nucleotides match TRBD1. This CDR3 spans 14 amino acids. The V segment lost 6 bases and the J segment 5 bases; nucleotides outside the gene matches: 8. Germline V CDR1 and CDR2: MNHEY, SVGAGI. Written as DNA, the CDR3 is TGTGCCAGCAGCCAGGACAGGGCCTCATATGGCTACACCTTC. Translated, it gives CASSQDRASYGYTF.

DNA of the CDR3: TGCGCCAGCAGCCAAGTGGCGGGACTATCTAATGAGCAGTTCTTC. It yields the protein CASSQVAGLSNEQFF. This chain connects TRBV4-3 to TRBJ2-1, with 7 bases aligning to TRBD2. CDR1 is LGHNA and CDR2 is YSLEER in the germline V gene. V gave up 1 base and J gave up 7 bases; unmatched junction bases: 7. The CDR3 is made up of 15 amino acids.